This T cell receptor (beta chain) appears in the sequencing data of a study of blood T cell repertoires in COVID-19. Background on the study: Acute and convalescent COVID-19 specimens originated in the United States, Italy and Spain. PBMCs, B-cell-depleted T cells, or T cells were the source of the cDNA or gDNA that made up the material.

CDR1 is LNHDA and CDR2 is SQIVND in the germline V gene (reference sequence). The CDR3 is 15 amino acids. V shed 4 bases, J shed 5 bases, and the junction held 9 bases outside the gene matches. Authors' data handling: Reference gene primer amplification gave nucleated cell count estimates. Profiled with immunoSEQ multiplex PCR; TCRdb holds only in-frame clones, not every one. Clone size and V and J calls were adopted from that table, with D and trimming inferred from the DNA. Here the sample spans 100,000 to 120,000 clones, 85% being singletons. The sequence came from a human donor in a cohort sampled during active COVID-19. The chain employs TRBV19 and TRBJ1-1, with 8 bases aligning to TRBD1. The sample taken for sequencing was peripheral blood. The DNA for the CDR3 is TGTGCCAGTAGTACCCGGACAGGGAGAGAGACTGAAGCTTTCTTT. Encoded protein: CASSTRTGRETEAFF.